A single sample is the source of the 18 T cell receptor beta chains below, sequenced in a study of CD8+ T cells in alopecia areata. Following extraction, RNA underwent reverse transcription to cDNA, which served as the sequencing template. Data came from immunoSEQ multiplex PCR; TCRdb stores just in-frame clones and leaves some out. The sample yields around 120,000 clones, 50% to 75% seen once. Indicated treatment: oral pan-JAK inhibitor, 5-10 mg twice daily. This specimen consisted of CD8+ T cells sorted from blood, obtained at week 4, from a patient treated with tofacitinib. The receptors were sampled from a human donor with alopecia areata.

This chain uses TRBV30 with TRBJ2-1; 11 bases agree with TRBD2. J lost 7 bases, V lost 8 bases, and 10 bases had no gene match. Germline CDR1 GTSNPN, CDR2 SVGIG (reference sequence). The CDR3 runs to 14 residues. The CDR3 sequence: CAQPTSGDPNEQFF. CDR3 nucleotides: TGTGCCCAACCGACTAGCGGGGACCCTAATGAGCAGTTCTTC. Variable domain in full (rest from reference TRBV30 and TRBJ2-1): SQTIHQWPATLVQPVGSPLSLECTVEGTSNPNLYWYRQAAGRGLQLLFYSVGIGQISSEVPQNLSASRPQDRQFILSSKKLLLSDSGFYLCAQPTSGDPNEQFFGPGTRLTVL.

This clone has just a few counts. Mismatch with germline at one junction end may stem from a read error. The V call is TRBV28, the J call TRBJ1-2; perhaps TRBD1 as D (6 bases). The length of the CDR3 is 11 residues. In germline, CDR1 is MDHEN, CDR2 SYDVKM. The CDR3 sequence: CASSPGQLPFF. In nucleotides, the CDR3 is TGTGCCAGCAGTCCTGGACAGCTCCCTTTCTTC.

This clone has a single count. This chain links TRBV27 with TRBJ1-5, with D maybe TRBD1 (6 bases). The germline CDR1 and CDR2 sequences are MNHEY and SMNVEV (reference sequence). V was trimmed by 7 bases and J by 7 bases, leaving 17 bases between them. The CDR3 is 14 amino acids. As DNA, the CDR3 is TGTGCCAGCAAAGATCCGGGGGCGGGACAGCCCCAGCATTTT. Translating it yields CASKDPGAGQPQHF.

This clone has just a few counts. The CDR3 bases are TGTGCCAGCAACCTTTACCTGGGGGACACAGATACGCAGTATTTT. Translated: CASNLYLGDTDTQYF. The chain recombines TRBV11-2 with TRBJ2-3; D could derive from TRBD1 or TRBD2 (5 bases each). V shed 7 bases and J shed 2 bases, with 16 bases lying between them. Per the germline V gene, CDR1 is SGHAT and CDR2 is FQNNGV. The CDR3 sequence is 15 residues long.

This chain joins TRBV30 and TRBJ2-7; 7 bases line up with TRBD1. CDR3 size: 12 residues. Germline V gene lookup returns CDR1 GTSNPN and CDR2 SVGIG (reference sequence). The J segment lost 7 bases and the V segment lost 2 bases, leaving 5 bases of the junction unmatched. CDR3 sequence: CAWSPTGREQYF. CDR3 nucleotide sequence: TGTGCCTGGAGTCCGACAGGGCGAGAGCAGTACTTC.

In its sample, this clone was seen a few times. The chain links TRBV29-1 to TRBJ2-7, with D possibly TRBD1 on 5 matching bases. CDR1 is SQVTM and CDR2 is ANQGSEA in the germline V gene. The CDR3 runs 13 residues. V lost 4 bases, J lost 1 base, and 11 bases lay in between. The DNA of the CDR3 is TGCAGCGTTGTGGAGACAGTGTCCTACGAGCAGTACTTC. It encodes CSVVETVSYEQYF.

This clone appeared once. The CDR3: CAWSPAGGDEQFF. The CDR3 region has the DNA TGTGCCTGGAGTCCTGCGGGGGGTGATGAGCAGTTCTTC. The chain couples TRBV30 to TRBJ2-1, with TRBD2 matching 8 bases. The CDR3 totals 13 residues. Per the germline V gene, CDR1 is GTSNPN and CDR2 is SVGIG (reference sequence). J was trimmed by 8 bases and V by 2 bases; bases with no gene match: 5.

The chain recombines TRBV5-1 with TRBJ1-4; TRBD1 matches at 10 bases. Germline loops: CDR1 SGHRS, CDR2 YFSETQ. Trimming at V came to 4 bases and at J to 8 bases, leaving 5 bases not matched to a gene. The length of the CDR3 is 14 residues. This chain's CDR3 is CASSHGTGDEKLFF. The CDR3 nucleotides are TGCGCCAGCAGCCACGGGACAGGGGACGAAAAACTGTTTTTT.

J is TRBJ2-7 and V is TRBV5-1; 12 bases line up with TRBD2. CDR1 is SGHRS, CDR2 YFSETQ, per germline. With V trimmed by 5 bases and J by 6 bases, 6 bases remained unmatched. CDR3 length: 14 residues. This CDR3 reads CASSTSGGFSEQYF. The CDR3 nucleotides are TGCGCCAGCAGTACTAGCGGGGGGTTCTCCGAGCAGTACTTC.

The genes are TRBV29-1 and TRBJ1-1; weak D call: TRBD1 (5 bases). Germline lookup yields CDR1 SQVTM and CDR2 ANQGSEA. V lost 7 bases to trimming and J lost 0 bases, with 15 bases between them. This CDR3 region has 14 residues. CDR3 DNA sequence: TGCAGCGCTGGATCGGACAACCTGAACACTGAAGCTTTCTTT. This gives the protein CSAGSDNLNTEAFF.

This clone was counted a single time. The CDR3 loop is CASSPERAGYGYTF. Here the CDR3 DNA reads TGTGCCAGCTCACCCGAGAGGGCGGGCTATGGCTACACCTTC. This sequence joins TRBV18 and TRBJ1-2, with D uncertain. V was trimmed by 3 bases and J by 4 bases, leaving 12 bases between them. Germline CDR1 is KGHSH and CDR2 is LQKENI. The CDR3 extends over 14 amino acids.

V usage is TRBV7-9 and J usage is TRBJ1-5; the D is unclear. V was trimmed by 4 bases and J by 6 bases, leaving 13 bases between them. This CDR3 comprises 14 residues. Germline values: CDR1 SEHNR, CDR2 FQNEAQ (reference sequence). The DNA of the CDR3 is TGTGCCAGCAGCTCCGACGCCGTGGGTCAGCCCCAGCATTTT. Translation: CASSSDAVGQPQHF.

This clone was counted once. This chain connects TRBV4-2 to TRBJ1-1; D unresolved. The CDR3 totals 14 residues. Trimming pared 0 bases from V and 5 bases from J, leaving 10 bases between. Germline CDR1 reads LGHNA; CDR2 reads YNFKEQ. The CDR3 nucleotides read TGTGCCAGCAGCCAAGATATGAGGGAGACTGAAGCTTTCTTT. It translates to CASSQDMRETEAFF.

V usage is TRBV7-9 and J usage is TRBJ1-1; tentatively, D is TRBD1 (5 bases). Germline V gene sequence: CDR1 SEHNR, CDR2 FQNEAQ (reference sequence). This CDR3 comprises 15 residues. Trimming took off 5 bases at V and 4 bases at J, with 17 bases between the two ends. The CDR3 protein is CASSPERGAGTEAFF. Here the CDR3 DNA reads TGTGCCAGCAGCCCCGAGAGAGGGGCCGGCACTGAAGCTTTCTTT.

This clone turned up a few times. The chain links TRBV2 to TRBJ2-7, with D tentatively TRBD2 (6 bases). V was cut by 0 bases and J by 6 bases, with 9 bases left in between. This CDR3 spans 13 amino acids. CDR1 and CDR2 from the germline V gene are SNHLY and FYNNEI. CDR3 coding DNA: TGTGCCAGCAGTGAAGCGGGGGGTTCCGAGCAGTACTTC. Protein sequence: CASSEAGGSEQYF.

This clone has just one count. V gene TRBV27 combines with J gene TRBJ2-1; 8 positions agree with TRBD2. J was trimmed by 4 bases and V by 8 bases; bases with no gene match: 7. Germline V gene sequence: CDR1 MNHEY, CDR2 SMNVEV (reference sequence). CDR3 length: 14 amino acids. The CDR3, as DNA: TGTGCCAGCCGAAACGGGGGGGCTTACAATGAGCAGTTCTTC. Translation: CASRNGGAYNEQFF.

This clone was seen only a few times. The CDR3 nucleotides are TGTGCCAGCAGCGGACGAACAAGACAAGAGACCCAGTACTTC. Protein product: CASSGRTRQETQYF. J is TRBJ2-5 and V is TRBV13, with unresolved D. V was trimmed by 5 bases and J by 2 bases, leaving 12 bases between them. This CDR3 is 14 amino acids long. CDR1 and CDR2 from the germline V gene are PRHDT and FYEKMQ (reference sequence).

The table lists this clone with a count of one. A much larger clone lies one base from this, so it may be a read error. The chain uses TRBV7-2 and TRBJ1-2, with a weak D call TRBD1 (6 bases). The CDR3 sequence is 15 residues long. The ends were cut back, 5 bases at V and 9 bases at J, with 22 bases in the middle. Germline CDR1 SGHTA, CDR2 FQGNSA. This CDR3 reads CASSQDNGGADSYTF. The CDR3 DNA follows: TGTGCCAGCAGCCAAGATAATGGGGGCGCTGATAGCTACACCTTC.